The 25 T cell receptor beta chains below were found in one sample sequenced in a study of T cell responses to AZD1222 COVID-19 vaccine. Here immunoSEQ multiplex PCR was the method, and the copy in TCRdb shows in-frame clones only, minus some. The sample lists about 76,000 clones; roughly 80% were seen once. This specimen consisted of peripheral blood, obtained 28 days after the second dose of the MenACWY control vaccine. These receptors originate from an adult who received the MenACWY meningococcal vaccine as a control.

V is TRBV5-1 and J is TRBJ2-5, with 11 bases fitting TRBD2. CDR3 length: 15 residues. CDR1 SGHRS and CDR2 YFSETQ come from the germline V gene. V was pared by 1 base and J by 4 bases, with 3 bases of the junction left unmatched. This CDR3 is CASSLKLAGAETQYF. CDR3 in DNA: TGCGCCAGCAGCTTGAAACTAGCGGGAGCAGAGACCCAGTACTTC. The variable domain in full, completed from reference TRBV5-1 and TRBJ2-5, reads KAGVTQTPRYLIKTRGQQVTLSCSPISGHRSVSWYQQTPGQGLQFLFEYFSETQRNKGNFPGRFSGRQFSNSRSEMNVSTLELGDSALYLCASSLKLAGAETQYFGPGTRLLVL.

The chain links TRBV30 to TRBJ1-6; 10 nucleotides align to TRBD1. The CDR3 totals 12 residues. Germline values: CDR1 GTSNPN, CDR2 SVGIG (reference sequence). V trimming: 4 bases; J trimming: 14 bases; junction bases outside the gene matches: 5. The CDR3 DNA follows: TGTGCCTGGACCGGGACAGGGGTGTCCCTCCACTTT. Protein product: CAWTGTGVSLHF.

CDR3 nucleotides: TGTGCCACCAGTGGGGGGTACGCTCAGCCCCAGCATTTT. As protein: CATSGGYAQPQHF. The genes are TRBV24-1 and TRBJ1-5; weak D call: TRBD1 (5 bases). The V end was cut by 5 bases, the J end by 6 bases, with 10 bases between. CDR3 size: 13 residues. CDR1 and CDR2 (germline): KGHDR, SFDVKD.

V usage is TRBV6-2 or TRBV6-3 and J usage is TRBJ1-2; no clear D gene. Germline V CDR1 and CDR2: MNHEY, SVGEGT. The ends were cut back, 4 bases at V and 3 bases at J, with 9 bases in the middle. The CDR3 runs 13 residues. CDR3 amino acids: CASSLNSYYGYTF. DNA for the CDR3: TGTGCCAGCAGTTTGAACAGTTACTATGGCTACACCTTC.

The CDR3 bases are TGTGCCAGCAGCCAAGATACGGAGGGTAGAAGAACCTACAATGAGCAGTTCTTC. Translated, it gives CASSQDTEGRRTYNEQFF. The rearrangement uses TRBV3-1 (or the pseudogene TRBV3-2) and TRBJ2-1, with D perhaps matching TRBD2 (6 bases). This CDR3 is 18 amino acids long. Deletions cut 0 bases from V and 2 bases from J, with 17 bases between. Germline assignment: CDR1 LGHDT and CDR2 YNNKEL (reference sequence).

The chain couples TRBV27 to TRBJ2-3; D may be TRBD1 or TRBD2 (5 bases each). The V gene lost 3 bases and the J gene lost 5 bases, with 21 bases spanning the gap. The CDR3 extends over 17 amino acids. CDR1 is MNHEY and CDR2 is SMNVEV in the germline V gene (reference sequence). The CDR3 is CASSFRALEGLKDTQYF. For the CDR3, the DNA is TGTGCCAGCAGTTTCAGGGCACTAGAAGGTCTTAAAGATACGCAGTATTTT.

This chain uses TRBV19 with TRBJ2-2; D may be TRBD1 (6 bases). Germline CDR1 LNHDA, CDR2 SQIVND (reference sequence). The ends were cut back, 6 bases at V and 2 bases at J, with 10 bases in the middle. CDR3 size: 14 residues. This CDR3 is CASRPGHNTGELFF. The CDR3 DNA follows: TGTGCCAGTAGACCGGGACATAACACCGGGGAGCTGTTTTTT.

This chain uses TRBV30 with TRBJ1-5, with D possibly being TRBD1 (6 bases). Germline CDR1 is GTSNPN and CDR2 is SVGIG (reference sequence). V was cut by 2 bases and J by 4 bases, with 9 bases left in between. The CDR3 totals 13 residues. Here the CDR3 reads CAWSRGTNQPQHF. The CDR3 region has the DNA TGTGCCTGGAGTAGGGGGACGAATCAGCCCCAGCATTTT.

The V and J genes are TRBV11-3 and TRBJ2-1; D remains ambiguous. The V end was cut by 1 base, the J end by 9 bases, with 10 bases between. Germline CDR1 reads SGHNT; CDR2 reads YENEEA. This CDR3 contains 13 residues. CDR3 sequence (DNA): TGTGCCAGCAGCTTAGCCCCTTGGGGTGAGCAGTTCTTC. Translated: CASSLAPWGEQFF. The whole variable domain, remainder taken from reference TRBV11-3 and TRBJ2-1, is EAGVVQSPRYKIIEKKQPVAFWCNPISGHNTLYWYLQNLGQGPELLIRYENEEAVDDSQLPKDRFSAERLKGVDSTLKIQPAELGDSAVYLCASSLAPWGEQFFGPGTRLTVL.

This sequence joins TRBV7-2 and TRBJ2-5, with D possibly matching TRBD1 (6 bases). The germline CDR1 and CDR2 sequences are SGHTA and FQGNSA. V lost 1 base and J 9 bases, leaving 12 bases between the germline ends. The CDR3 extends over 13 amino acids. The chain's CDR3 is CASSLGDMVPQYF. The DNA of the CDR3 is TGTGCCAGCAGCTTAGGGGACATGGTTCCCCAGTACTTC.

This clone has more than one count but fewer than ten. The chain recombines TRBV11-2 with TRBJ2-2; no clear D gene. The V gene lost 5 bases and the J gene lost 6 bases, with 4 bases spanning the gap. Germline V gives CDR1 SGHAT, CDR2 FQNNGV. The CDR3 is 11 amino acids. The DNA of the CDR3 is TGTGCCAGCAGCGAGGCCGGGGAGCTGTTTTTT. Residues: CASSEAGELFF.

The gene calls are TRBV5-1 and TRBJ1-4; D unresolved. The germline gives CDR1 SGHRS, CDR2 YFSETQ. This CDR3 is 12 amino acids long. The V end lost 8 bases, the J end lost 4 bases, and 9 bases lay between the germline ends. CDR3 sequence (DNA): TGCGCCAGGAGGAGCGGTAATGAAAAACTGTTTTTT. Encoded protein: CARRSGNEKLFF.

The CDR3 sequence is CASSRQGESYEQYF. In DNA form, the CDR3 reads TGCGCCAGCAGCCGACAGGGGGAATCCTACGAGCAGTACTTC. The chain carries TRBV5-1 and TRBJ2-7, with 9 bases aligning to TRBD1. This CDR3 spans 14 amino acids. The ends lost 4 bases at V and 1 base at J; junction bases unmatched: 3. The germline CDR1 and CDR2 sequences are SGHRS and YFSETQ.

This clone was detected a few times. The J gene is TRBJ2-6, the V gene TRBV20-1; D is undetermined. Germline V gene sequence: CDR1 DFQATT, CDR2 SNEGSKA (reference sequence). CDR3 length: 15 residues. The V gene lost 3 bases and the J gene lost 1 base, with 10 bases spanning the gap. CDR3 loop: CSASEGRSGANVLTF. CDR3 nucleotide sequence: TGCAGTGCTAGTGAAGGACGGTCTGGGGCCAACGTCCTGACTTTC.

This sequence joins TRBV5-8 and TRBJ1-1, with D hard to call. Germline V gives CDR1 SGHTS, CDR2 YDEGEE. Trimming cost V 5 bases and J 1 base, with 18 bases left between them. The CDR3 runs to 16 residues. The CDR3, as DNA: TGTGCCAGCAGAAAAACTTGGTCGACGGGGAACACTGAAGCTTTCTTT. Encoded protein: CASRKTWSTGNTEAFF.

The genes are TRBV29-1 and TRBJ1-2; maybe TRBD1 (5 bases). CDR1 is SQVTM and CDR2 is ANQGSEA in the germline V gene. The CDR3 is made up of 11 amino acids. The V end was cut by 5 bases, the J end by 7 bases, with 11 bases between. CDR3 protein: CSVQGDRGYTF. The DNA of the CDR3 is TGCAGCGTTCAGGGCGATCGTGGCTACACCTTC.

The chain is built from TRBV7-8 and TRBJ1-1; possible D gene TRBD1, 6 bases. This CDR3 contains 15 residues. The ends were cut back, 3 bases at V and 1 base at J, with 12 bases in the middle. CDR1 SGHVS and CDR2 FQNEAQ come from the germline V gene. In DNA, the CDR3 is TGTGCCAGCAGCTTGGGGGGCGGAACGAACACTGAAGCTTTCTTT. It encodes CASSLGGGTNTEAFF.

The gene calls are TRBV2 and TRBJ1-1; D perhaps matches TRBD1 (5 bases). Germline-derived CDR1 and CDR2 are SNHLY and FYNNEI. V shed 4 bases and J shed 6 bases, with 18 bases lying between them. This CDR3 is built from 15 residues. DNA of the CDR3: TGTGCCAGCAGTGGTGGGGGTTTGGGGAGGGCTGAAGCTTTCTTT. This codes for CASSGGGLGRAEAFF. Drawing the rest from reference TRBV2 and TRBJ1-1, the complete variable domain is EPEVTQTPSHQVTQMGQEVILRCVPISNHLYFYWYRQILGQKVEFLVSFYNNEISEKSEIFDDQFSVERPDGSNFTLKIRSTKLEDSAMYFCASSGGGLGRAEAFFGQGTRLTVV.

Only one count was recorded for this clone. The rearrangement joins TRBV18 to TRBJ2-1; D ambiguous. The length of the CDR3 is 15 residues. Between the trimmed V and J ends, which lost 2 bases and 0 bases, there was a span of 8 bases. Germline values: CDR1 KGHSH, CDR2 LQKENI. In DNA form, the CDR3 reads TGTGCCAGCTCACCAGGGTCGAGCTCCTACAATGAGCAGTTCTTC. Translated, it gives CASSPGSSSYNEQFF. Looking up the rest from reference TRBV18 and TRBJ2-1 gives the full variable domain: NAGVMQNPRHLVRRRGQEARLRCSPMKGHSHVYWYRQLPEEGLKFMVYLQKENIIDESGMPKERFSAEFPKEGPSILRIQQVVRGDSAAYFCASSPGSSSYNEQFFGPGTRLTVL.

The chain recombines TRBV6-5 with TRBJ1-2; D is perhaps TRBD1 (5 bases). The CDR3 sequence is 13 residues long. Germline assignment: CDR1 MNHEY and CDR2 SVGAGI. V shed 2 bases and J shed 8 bases, with 12 bases lying between them. The DNA of the CDR3 is TGTGCCAGCAGTTACGGGACCTACAGCGGCTACACCTTC. This gives the protein CASSYGTYSGYTF.

The V call is TRBV11-2, the J call TRBJ1-4; D ambiguous. CDR3 size: 12 residues. Trimming removed 1 base from V and 3 bases from J, with 0 bases in between. In germline, CDR1 is SGHAT, CDR2 FQNNGV. The CDR3 protein is CASSLANEKLFF. CDR3 DNA: TGTGCCAGCAGCTTAGCTAATGAAAAACTGTTTTTT.

This clone was recorded once. V usage is TRBV7-9 and J usage is TRBJ2-5, with 7 positions matching TRBD1. From germline, CDR1 is SEHNR and CDR2 FQNEAQ (reference sequence). CDR3 length: 15 amino acids. Unmatched junction bases numbered 6, after V lost 5 bases and J lost 0 bases. Here the CDR3 DNA reads TGTGCCAGCAGCGGGACAGATTCTTACCAAGAGACCCAGTACTTC. This translates into CASSGTDSYQETQYF.

J is TRBJ1-6 and V is TRBV5-6, with D maybe TRBD1 (5 bases). CDR1 and CDR2 (germline): SGHDT, YYEEEE. The V gene lost 0 bases and the J gene lost 8 bases, with 12 bases spanning the gap. The CDR3 sequence is 15 residues long. The CDR3 is CASSLGAGMHSPLHF. In DNA, the CDR3 is TGTGCCAGCAGCTTGGGAGCAGGGATGCATTCACCCCTCCACTTT.

This sequence joins TRBV11-2 and TRBJ2-2, with 10 bases lining up with TRBD2. Germline-derived CDR1 and CDR2 are SGHAT and FQNNGV. V was pared by 4 bases and J by 6 bases, with 5 bases of the junction left unmatched. This CDR3 is built from 15 residues. CDR3 region: CASSSLAGDPGELFF. The CDR3 region has the DNA TGTGCCAGCAGCTCTCTAGCGGGAGACCCCGGGGAGCTGTTTTTT.

The chain couples TRBV28 to TRBJ2-7; 9 nucleotides align to TRBD2. Germline assignment: CDR1 MDHEN and CDR2 SYDVKM. Trimming took 3 bases from V and 3 from J; bases not matched to a gene: 9. This CDR3 region has 16 residues. The CDR3 sequence: CASSFPTSGSDYEQYF. The DNA for the CDR3 is TGTGCCAGCAGTTTCCCTACTAGCGGGTCTGACTACGAGCAGTACTTC. The whole variable domain, filled in from reference TRBV28 and TRBJ2-7, reads DVKVTQSSRYLVKRTGEKVFLECVQDMDHENMFWYRQDPGLGLRLIYFSYDVKMKEKGDIPEGYSVSREKKERFSLILESASTNQTSMYLCASSFPTSGSDYEQYFGPGTRLTVT.